This paragraph covers one T cell receptor (beta chain) sequence. The data originate from a study of shared clonotypes between healthy human individuals. Unsorted material relied on some 85 million PBMCs as the source of genomic DNA. Germline CDR1 reads KGHSY; CDR2 reads FQNENV. There are 17 residues in the CDR3. V lost 1 base, J lost 2 bases, and 15 bases lay in between. Several immunoSEQ plates held equal portions of the genomic DNA taken from each subset. Around 28,000 T cell genomes (approximately 300 ng DNA) went into each PBMC replicate. Data came from immunoSEQ multiplex PCR; TCRdb stores just in-frame clones and leaves some out. The sample includes roughly 450,000 clones, 79% of them seen just once.

The clonotype comes from a woman aged 40 to 49 in good health. Some clones in this sample may be carry-over from other donors' samples. The chain is built from TRBV16 and TRBJ1-3; D remains ambiguous. The specimen was PBMCs. The CDR3 spells CASSQFPGSGAGNTIYF. CDR3 bases: TGTGCCAGCAGCCAATTCCCCGGGTCCGGGGCTGGAAACACCATATATTTT.